The clone carrying this T cell receptor delta chain was detected a few times. With CATT, TCRdb re-called clones from the reads. The sample lists around 5,400 delta-chain clones, 18% occurring once. The data belong to a study of gamma-delta chains in newborns, infants, children. Study-level information: Polyclonal expansion of innate γδ T cells after birth follows microbial exposure.

Trimming at V came to 1 base and at J to 2 bases, leaving 15 bases not matched to a gene. The CDR3 runs to 19 residues. Germline-derived CDR1 and CDR2 are TSWWSYY and QGS. Sequencing used blood. V usage is TRDV1 and J usage is TRDJ1, with 8 bases fitting TRDD3. The origin of this receptor is a child who was a newborn, infant or young child, either healthy, febrile or measles-vaccinated (not recorded which). The CDR3 loop is CALGERLPEGIPLTDKLIF. CDR3 DNA sequence: TGTGCTCTTGGGGAACGTCTCCCAGAGGGGATACCCCTTACCGATAAACTCATCTTT.